These T cell receptor beta chains were read from a single sample in a study of identical twins. TCRdb independently ran MiXCR on the 5' RACE reads; one entry per CDR3 protein. The sample contains some 1,700,000 distinct CDR3 sequences, about 32% of which appear only once. The specimen was cord blood. The receptors were sampled from a newborn girl in good health. The CDR3 runs from the conserved cysteine through the conserved F or W. D genes are given only for firm matches. Clone size is stated in some rows and not others, as once, few, many or a class when expanded.

abundance	v_gene	j_gene	len	d_gene	CDR3nt	CDR3aa
-	TRBV6-1	TRBJ2-7	14	TRBD2	TGTGCCAGCAGTCCCCTAGCGGGAGTAGCCGAGCAGTACTTC	CASSPLAGVAEQYF
few	TRBV3-1	TRBJ1-5	14	TRBD1	TGTGCCAGCAGCCAAGCGGCAGGGGGGCAGCCCCAGCATTTT	CASSQAAGGQPQHF
few	TRBV4-2	TRBJ1-2	15	TRBD1	TGTGCCAGCAGCCAAGAAGTCGGACAGGTCTATGGCTACACCTTC	CASSQEVGQVYGYTF
many	TRBV9	TRBJ2-5	13	-	TGTGCCAGCAGCGTAGGTAGGCAAGAGACCCAGTACTTC	CASSVGRQETQYF
few	TRBV9	TRBJ2-3	15	TRBD2	TGTGCCAGCAGCGTAGACGCGGGAGTCGCAGATACGCAGTATTTT	CASSVDAGVADTQYF
-	TRBV4-1	TRBJ2-2	18	TRBD2	TGCGCCAGCAGCCAAGTTACCAGCGGGAGGGCCGGCGCCGGGGAGCTGTTTTTT	CASSQVTSGRAGAGELFF
few	TRBV20-1	TRBJ1-4	14	-	TGCAGTGCTAGCCCGACCCCAACTAATGAAAAACTGTTTTTT	CSASPTPTNEKLFF
-	TRBV10-3	TRBJ2-1	14	TRBD2	TGTGCCATCAGTGGGACTAGCAGGTACAATGAGCAGTTCTTC	CAISGTSRYNEQFF
few	TRBV20-1	TRBJ2-5	15	TRBD2	TGCAGTGCTAGCACCGGGACTAGCAGACAAGAGACCCAGTACTTC	CSASTGTSRQETQYF
-	TRBV2	TRBJ2-4	14	-	TGTGCCTGCAGTTGGACAGACGCCAAAAACATTCAGTACTTC	CACSWTDAKNIQYF
-	TRBV4-1	TRBJ2-5	12	-	TGCGCCAGCAGCCAAAATAGCAATGAGCAGTACTTC	CASSQNSNEQYF
few	TRBV15	TRBJ2-7	16	TRBD2	TGTGCCACCAGCACTCCGGCTAGCGGGAGTCATTACGAGCAGTACTTC	CATSTPASGSHYEQYF
-	TRBV24-1	TRBJ2-1	15	-	TGTGCCACCAGTGCGGTGACTAGGGGATACAATGAGCAGTTCTTC	CATSAVTRGYNEQFF
-	TRBV12-3/TRBV12-4	TRBJ2-7	14	TRBD1	TGTGCCAGCAGGACAGGGGTCCTGCCCTACGAGCAGTACTTC	CASRTGVLPYEQYF
many	TRBV12-3/TRBV12-4	TRBJ2-5	15	TRBD2	TGTGCCAGCAGTCGACTAGCGGGAAAGGTCCAGACCCAGTACTTC	CASSRLAGKVQTQYF
-	TRBV29-1	TRBJ2-1	13	TRBD1	TGCAGCGCTAGACAGGGTTCCACAGATACGCAGTTCTTC	CSARQGSTDTQFF
many	TRBV28	TRBJ2-1	15	TRBD2	TGTGCCAGCAGTCCTAGCGGGTTGGCGGGTAATGAGCAGTTCTTC	CASSPSGLAGNEQFF
once	TRBV13	TRBJ2-7	14	TRBD1	TGTGCCAGCAGCGTACGGACAGGCCACAATGAGCAGTACTTC	CASSVRTGHNEQYF
-	TRBV12-3/TRBV12-4	TRBJ2-3	14	-	TGTGCCAGCAGTTTTCGGACCAGCGCAGATGCGCAGTATTTT	CASSFRTSADAQYF
-	TRBV20-1	TRBJ2-1	16	-	TGCGGTGCTCGCCATACCTGGCTAGCTGGTGACAATGAGCAGTTCTTC	CGARHTWLAGDNEQFF
few	TRBV12-3/TRBV12-4	TRBJ1-1	12	-	TGTGCCAGCAGTACACGGGGTTCGGAAGCTTTCTTT	CASSTRGSEAFF
-	TRBV5-1	TRBJ2-7	15	TRBD2	TGCGCCAGCAGCTTGACTAGCGGTACGTACAATGAGCAGTACTTC	CASSLTSGTYNEQYF
-	TRBV3-1	TRBJ2-1	13	-	TGTGCCAGCAGCCAAGCTTCCCTAGGTGAGCAGTTCTTC	CASSQASLGEQFF